Here is one T cell receptor (beta chain) with its context. The record originates from a study of T-cell reconstitution after alpha-beta-depleted transplantation in children. During its preparation, the TCRbeta library received unique molecular identifiers. TCRdb independently ran MiXCR on the PCR reads; one entry per CDR3 protein. The sample has about 610,000 distinct CDR3 sequences, more than 9% seen once; the top ten hold roughly 4%. CDR3 length: 17 residues. Germline trimming cut 4 bases from V and 4 bases from J; bases unmatched to any gene: 9. The germline V gene has CDR1 SGHDN and CDR2 FVKESK. This TCR was recovered from a human donor who donated a stem cell graft to a child with acute myeloid leukemia. Sequenced material: PBMCs from the stem cell graft donor, taken from the stem cell graft. This rearrangement joins TRBV14 to TRBJ2-1; 11 nucleotides align to TRBD2. CDR3 sequence: CASSPTLTSGSYNEQFF. CDR3 DNA sequence: TGTGCCAGCAGCCCCACCTTAACTAGCGGGAGTTACAATGAGCAGTTCTTC.